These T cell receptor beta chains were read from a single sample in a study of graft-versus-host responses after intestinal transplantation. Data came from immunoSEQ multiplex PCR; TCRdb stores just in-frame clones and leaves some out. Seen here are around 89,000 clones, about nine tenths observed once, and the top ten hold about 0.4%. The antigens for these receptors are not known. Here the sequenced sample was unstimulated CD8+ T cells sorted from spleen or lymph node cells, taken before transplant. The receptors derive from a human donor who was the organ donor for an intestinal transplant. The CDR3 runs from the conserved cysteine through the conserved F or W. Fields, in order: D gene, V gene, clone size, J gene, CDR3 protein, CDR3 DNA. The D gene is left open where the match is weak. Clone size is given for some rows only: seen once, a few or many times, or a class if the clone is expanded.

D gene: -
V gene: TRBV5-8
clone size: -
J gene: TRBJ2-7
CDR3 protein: CASSLEGGYEQYF
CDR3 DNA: TGTGCCAGCAGCTTGGAGGGAGGCTACGAGCAGTACTTC

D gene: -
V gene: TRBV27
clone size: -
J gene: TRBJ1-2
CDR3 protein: CASSLIWGRGEEGYTF
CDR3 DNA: TGTGCCAGCAGTTTAATTTGGGGCAGGGGAGAGGAGGGCTACACCTTC

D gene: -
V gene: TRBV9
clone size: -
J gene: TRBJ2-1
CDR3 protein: CASGGGAYNEQFF
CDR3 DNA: TGTGCCAGCGGCGGGGGCGCCTACAATGAGCAGTTCTTC

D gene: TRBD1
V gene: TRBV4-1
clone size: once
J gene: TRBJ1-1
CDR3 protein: CASSTSDRVPTEAFF
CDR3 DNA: TGCGCCAGCAGCACCAGTGACAGGGTGCCCACTGAAGCTTTCTTT

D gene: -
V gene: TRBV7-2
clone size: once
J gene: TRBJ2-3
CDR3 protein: CASRRTGIAGDTQYF
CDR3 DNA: TGTGCCAGCAGAAGAACAGGGATTGCCGGAGATACGCAGTATTTT

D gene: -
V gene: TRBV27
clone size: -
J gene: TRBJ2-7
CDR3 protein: CASSYQGPSSYEQYF
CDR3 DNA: TGTGCCAGCAGTTACCAGGGCCCATCCTCCTACGAGCAGTACTTC

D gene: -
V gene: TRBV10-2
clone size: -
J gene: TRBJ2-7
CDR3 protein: CASSDTPYEQYF
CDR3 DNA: TGCGCCAGCAGTGACACCCCCTACGAGCAGTACTTC

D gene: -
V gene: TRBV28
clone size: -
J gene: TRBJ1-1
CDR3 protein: CASSFPGGKNTEAFF
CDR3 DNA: TGTGCCAGCAGTTTTCCGGGGGGGAAAAACACTGAAGCTTTCTTT

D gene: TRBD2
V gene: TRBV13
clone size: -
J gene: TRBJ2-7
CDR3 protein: CASSLLPVAGGEEQYF
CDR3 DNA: TGTGCCAGCAGCTTACTCCCCGTAGCGGGGGGGGAAGAGCAGTACTTC

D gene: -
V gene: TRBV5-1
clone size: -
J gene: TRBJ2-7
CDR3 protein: CASSGRDRETGEQYF
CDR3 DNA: TGCGCCAGCAGCGGGCGGGACAGAGAAACCGGCGAGCAGTACTTC

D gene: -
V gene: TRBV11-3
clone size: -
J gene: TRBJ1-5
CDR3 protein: CASSFFDRIGNQPQHF
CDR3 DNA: TGTGCCAGCAGCTTCTTCGACAGGATCGGCAATCAGCCCCAGCATTTT

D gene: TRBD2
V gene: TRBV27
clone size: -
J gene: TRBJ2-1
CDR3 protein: CASSTPGGTYNEQFF
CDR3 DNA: TGTGCCAGCAGTACCCCCGGGGGGACCTACAATGAGCAGTTCTTC

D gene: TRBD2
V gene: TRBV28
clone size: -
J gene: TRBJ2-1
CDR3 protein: CASRQAGAAYNEQFF
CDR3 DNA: TGTGCCAGCAGACAAGCGGGGGCTGCCTACAATGAGCAGTTCTTC

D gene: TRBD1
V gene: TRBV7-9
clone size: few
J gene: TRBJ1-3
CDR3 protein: CASSYLGQGEGNTIYF
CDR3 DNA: TGTGCCAGCAGCTACCTAGGACAGGGAGAGGGAAACACCATATATTTT

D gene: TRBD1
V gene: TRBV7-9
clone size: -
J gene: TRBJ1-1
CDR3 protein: CASSSDRGANTEAFF
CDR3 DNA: TGTGCCAGCAGCTCGGACAGGGGGGCTAACACTGAAGCTTTCTTT

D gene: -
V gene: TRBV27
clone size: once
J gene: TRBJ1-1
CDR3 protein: CASSSVGSHTEAFF
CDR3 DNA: TGTGCCAGCAGTTCGGTCGGGTCACACACTGAAGCTTTCTTT

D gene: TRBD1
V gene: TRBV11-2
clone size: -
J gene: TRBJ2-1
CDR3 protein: CASSLYRDSSYNEQFF
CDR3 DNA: TGTGCCAGCAGCTTATACCGGGACAGCTCCTACAATGAGCAGTTCTTC

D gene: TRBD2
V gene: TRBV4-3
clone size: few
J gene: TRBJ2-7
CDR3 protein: CASSQPRTSGLGEQYF
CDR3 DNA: TGCGCCAGCAGCCAACCCCGGACTAGCGGGTTGGGTGAGCAGTACTTC

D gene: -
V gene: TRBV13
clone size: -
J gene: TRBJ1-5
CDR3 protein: CASSSRGVQPQHF
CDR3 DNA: TGTGCCAGCAGCTCCCGGGGAGTTCAGCCCCAGCATTTT

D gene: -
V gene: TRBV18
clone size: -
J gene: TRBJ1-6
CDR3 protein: CASSPLDSYNSPLHF
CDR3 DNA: TGTGCCAGCTCACCATTAGACAGCTATAATTCACCCCTCCACTTT

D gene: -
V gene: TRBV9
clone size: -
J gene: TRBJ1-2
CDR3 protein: CASSVARERPNYGYTF
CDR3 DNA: TGTGCCAGCAGCGTAGCCCGGGAGCGACCTAACTATGGCTACACCTTC

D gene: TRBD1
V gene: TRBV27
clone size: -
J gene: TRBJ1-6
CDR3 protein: CASSPTGSSYNSPLHF
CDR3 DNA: TGTGCCAGCAGCCCGACAGGGAGCTCCTATAATTCACCCCTCCACTTT

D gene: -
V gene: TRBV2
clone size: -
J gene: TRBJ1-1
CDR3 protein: CASSEAWNTEAFF
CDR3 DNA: TGTGCCAGCAGTGAAGCCTGGAACACTGAAGCTTTCTTT

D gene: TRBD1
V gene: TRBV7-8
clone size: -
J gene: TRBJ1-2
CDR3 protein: CASSSITGGEYGYTF
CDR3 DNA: TGTGCCAGCAGCTCAATAACAGGGGGCGAGTATGGCTACACCTTC

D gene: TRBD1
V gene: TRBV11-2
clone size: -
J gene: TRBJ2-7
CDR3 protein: CASSSGTGDEQYF
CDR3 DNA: TGTGCCAGCAGTTCCGGGACAGGGGACGAGCAGTACTTC

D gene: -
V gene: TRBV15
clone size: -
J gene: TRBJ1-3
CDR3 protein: CATSSPPVPGAGNTIYF
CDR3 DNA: TGTGCCACCAGCAGCCCCCCGGTTCCAGGCGCTGGAAACACCATATATTTT

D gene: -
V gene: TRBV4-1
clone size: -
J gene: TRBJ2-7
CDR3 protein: CASSQEQGSYEQYF
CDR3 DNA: TGCGCCAGCAGCCAAGAACAGGGATCCTACGAGCAGTACTTC

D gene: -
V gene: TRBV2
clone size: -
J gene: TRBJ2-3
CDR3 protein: CASRPLAGGDTQYF
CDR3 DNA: TGTGCCAGCAGACCCCTGGCCGGGGGAGATACGCAGTATTTT

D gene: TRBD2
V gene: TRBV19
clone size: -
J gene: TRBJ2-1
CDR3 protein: CASSMGASGGTSYEQFF
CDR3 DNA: TGTGCCAGTAGTATGGGGGCTAGCGGGGGGACTTCATATGAGCAGTTCTTC

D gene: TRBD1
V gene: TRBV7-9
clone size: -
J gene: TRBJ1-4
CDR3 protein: CASSPPGTENEKLFF
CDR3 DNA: TGTGCCAGCAGCCCCCCCGGGACAGAAAATGAAAAACTGTTTTTT

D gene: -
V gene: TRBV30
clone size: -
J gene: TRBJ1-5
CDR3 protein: CALQRGRDQPQHF
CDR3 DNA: TGTGCCCTCCAACGGGGGAGAGATCAGCCCCAGCATTTT

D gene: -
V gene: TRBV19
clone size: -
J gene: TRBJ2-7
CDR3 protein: CASSIIGGYEQYF
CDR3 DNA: TGTGCCAGTAGTATTATCGGGGGCTACGAGCAGTACTTC

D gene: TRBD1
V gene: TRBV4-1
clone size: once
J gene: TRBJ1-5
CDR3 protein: CASSHTGGVSGPINQPQHF
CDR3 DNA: TGCGCCAGCAGCCATACAGGGGGCGTATCCGGTCCCATCAATCAGCCCCAGCATTTT

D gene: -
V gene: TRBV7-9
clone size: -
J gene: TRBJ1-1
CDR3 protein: CASTGRDTEAFF
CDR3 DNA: TGTGCCAGCACCGGGCGGGACACTGAAGCTTTCTTT

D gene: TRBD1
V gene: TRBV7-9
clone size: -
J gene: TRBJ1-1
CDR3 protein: CASTGQGTSTEAFF
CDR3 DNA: TGTGCCAGCACCGGACAGGGGACTTCCACTGAAGCTTTCTTT

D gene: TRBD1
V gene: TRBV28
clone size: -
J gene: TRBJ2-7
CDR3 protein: CASSRTGGQPYEQYF
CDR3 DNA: TGTGCCAGCAGTAGGACAGGGGGACAACCCTACGAGCAGTACTTC

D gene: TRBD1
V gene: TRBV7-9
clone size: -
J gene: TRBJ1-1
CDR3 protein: CASSARQGADTEAFF
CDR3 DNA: TGTGCCAGCAGCGCCAGACAGGGGGCGGACACTGAAGCTTTCTTT

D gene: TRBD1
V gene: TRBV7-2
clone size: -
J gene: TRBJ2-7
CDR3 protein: CASSSGQSYEQYF
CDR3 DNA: TGTGCCAGCAGCTCGGGACAGTCCTACGAGCAGTACTTC

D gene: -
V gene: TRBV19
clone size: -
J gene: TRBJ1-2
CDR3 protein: CASSIVRQTNYGYTF
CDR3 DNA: TGTGCCAGTAGTATAGTGAGGCAGACTAACTATGGCTACACCTTC

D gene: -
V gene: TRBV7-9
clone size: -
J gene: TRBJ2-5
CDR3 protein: CASSLPDRGWRGTQYF
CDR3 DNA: TGTGCCAGCAGCCTACCTGACCGGGGGTGGCGAGGGACCCAGTACTTC